The 22 T cell receptor beta chains listed next were all sequenced from one sample in a study of blood T cell repertoires in COVID-19. TCRdb's copy holds only in-frame clones and misses some; the assay was immunoSEQ multiplex PCR. The profile covers approximately 440,000 clones, with 90% appearing a single time and 0.6% taken by the ten largest. The sample comprised PBMCs or T cells enriched from blood (not recorded which). These receptors were taken from a man aged 18-30 years who had recovered from COVID-19.

The chain employs TRBV7-7 and TRBJ2-5; a possible D gene is TRBD2 (5 bases). Germline V CDR1 and CDR2: SSHAT, FNYEAQ (reference sequence). V was cut by 5 bases and J by 1 base, with 14 bases left in between. The CDR3 has 15 amino acids. CDR3 nucleotides: TGTGCCAGCAGCCATTTGCCGGGGATCCAAGAGACCCAGTACTTC. Its protein product is CASSHLPGIQETQYF.

The V and J genes are TRBV19 and TRBJ1-4; no clear D. The germline V and J ends were trimmed by 4 bases and 0 bases, with 15 bases remaining between them. This CDR3 contains 17 residues. Germline CDR1 reads LNHDA; CDR2 reads SQIVND (reference sequence). The CDR3 nucleotides read TGTGCCAGTAGTAGAAGCGGGCAGTCTTCAACTAATGAAAAACTGTTTTTT. It codes for CASSRSGQSSTNEKLFF.

This clone showed up just a few times. The V gene is TRBV28, the J gene TRBJ1-1, with unresolved D. Trimming took 6 bases from V and 1 from J, leaving 9 bases between them. The germline V gene encodes CDR1 MDHEN and CDR2 SYDVKM. The CDR3 consists of 13 residues. The CDR3 DNA sequence: TGTGCCAGCAGACCTTGGCAGAACACTGAAGCTTTCTTT. Translation: CASRPWQNTEAFF.

Written as DNA, the CDR3 is TGCGCCAGCAGCCAGGGATCCCGAGATACGCAGTATTTT. Encoded protein: CASSQGSRDTQYF. The chain uses TRBV5-1 and TRBJ2-3; D is perhaps TRBD1 (5 bases). Trimming removed 4 bases at V and 5 bases at J, with 11 bases between. From germline, CDR1 is SGHRS and CDR2 YFSETQ. The CDR3 runs to 13 residues. The full variable domain, in which reference TRBV5-1 and TRBJ2-3 provide the parts outside the CDR3, is KAGVTQTPRYLIKTRGQQVTLSCSPISGHRSVSWYQQTPGQGLQFLFEYFSETQRNKGNFPGRFSGRQFSNSRSEMNVSTLELGDSALYLCASSQGSRDTQYFGPGTRLTVL.

The chain uses TRBV28 and TRBJ2-2, with a weak D call TRBD2 (5 bases). V was trimmed by 4 bases and J by 4 bases, leaving 10 bases between them. The CDR3 runs to 14 residues. CDR1 is MDHEN and CDR2 is SYDVKM in the germline V gene. For the CDR3, the DNA is TGTGCCAGCAGTTCCCTGGGGAGCACCGGGGAGCTGTTTTTT. This encodes CASSSLGSTGELFF.

The rearrangement uses TRBV27 and TRBJ1-1; 7 nucleotides align to TRBD1. The germline V gene has CDR1 MNHEY and CDR2 SMNVEV (reference sequence). The CDR3 consists of 15 residues. V lost 4 bases and J lost 4; bases outside the gene matches: 9. The CDR3, as DNA: TGTGCCAGCAGTTCTCGGACAGGATCGTTCACTGAAGCTTTCTTT. It encodes CASSSRTGSFTEAFF.

This chain connects TRBV18 to TRBJ1-2; weak D call: TRBD1 (6 bases). CDR1 is KGHSH and CDR2 is LQKENI in the germline V gene. V lost 6 bases and J lost 6, with 17 bases in between. The length of the CDR3 is 14 residues. The chain's CDR3 is CASSPSGGDNGYTF. For the CDR3, the DNA is TGTGCCAGCTCTCCTTCCGGGGGGGACAATGGCTACACCTTC.

The V call is TRBV28, the J call TRBJ2-7, with TRBD2 identical over 15 bases. V lost 3 bases to trimming and J lost 0 bases; unmatched junction nucleotides: 3. Germline CDR1 reads MDHEN; CDR2 reads SYDVKM. The CDR3 length is 17 residues. The CDR3 region is CASSFGTSGRPSYEQYF. In nucleotides, the CDR3 is TGTGCCAGCAGTTTCGGGACTAGCGGGAGGCCCTCCTACGAGCAGTACTTC.

CDR3 sequence reads: CASSRDNPYEQYF. CDR3 nucleotides: TGTGCCAGCAGCCGGGACAACCCCTACGAGCAGTACTTC. This chain links TRBV7-8 with TRBJ2-7, with TRBD1 as a possible D gene (6 bases). Germline CDR1 and CDR2: SGHVS and FQNEAQ. Trimming took 5 bases from V and 2 from J, leaving 10 bases between them. This CDR3 has 13 amino acids.

The V and J genes are TRBV19 and TRBJ1-6, with D perhaps TRBD1 (5 bases). CDR3 length equals 20 residues. Germline V gene data show CDR1 as LNHDA and CDR2 as SQIVND (reference sequence). CDR3 DNA: TGTGCTAATGCCAGGATAATGGTTCAGGGATCTAACACATATAATTCACCCCTCCACTTT. This encodes CANARIMVQGSNTYNSPLHF.

V is TRBV29-1 and J is TRBJ2-3, with no clear D. The CDR3 length is 12 residues. Germline V gene data show CDR1 as SQVTM and CDR2 as ANQGSEA. The V gene lost 4 bases and the J gene lost 5 bases, with 10 bases spanning the gap. The chain's CDR3 is CSVGTAEDTQYF. As DNA, the CDR3 is TGCAGCGTTGGAACCGCGGAAGATACGCAGTATTTT.

The J gene is TRBJ1-1, the V gene TRBV7-9, with TRBD1 matching over 7 bases. The germline V gene encodes CDR1 SEHNR and CDR2 FQNEAQ (reference sequence). With 5 bases clipped from V and 3 bases from J, the junction kept 18 bases outside the gene matches. There are 18 residues in the CDR3. This chain's CDR3 is CASSPWGQAGGSYTEAFF. The CDR3 DNA sequence: TGTGCCAGCAGCCCCTGGGGACAAGCAGGGGGTTCTTACACTGAAGCTTTCTTT.

The genes are TRBV11-1 and TRBJ2-3; TRBD2 is a possible D gene (7 bases). Germline CDR1 is SGHAT and CDR2 is FQDESV (reference sequence). The CDR3 consists of 16 residues. Trimming removed 4 bases at V and 5 bases at J, with 19 bases between. In nucleotides, the CDR3 is TGTGCCAGCAGCTCCACCCCCGGGGGGCGAAGAGATACGCAGTATTTT. As protein: CASSSTPGGRRDTQYF.

J is TRBJ2-2 and V is TRBV11-2, with 7 bases matching TRBD2. The V segment lost 5 bases and the J segment 1 base; nucleotides outside the gene matches: 4. This CDR3 has 15 amino acids. The germline V gene encodes CDR1 SGHAT and CDR2 FQNNGV. CDR3 protein: CASSLGGRNTGELFF. The CDR3 nucleotides are TGTGCCAGCAGCCTGGGGGGGAGGAACACCGGGGAGCTGTTTTTT.

The chain links TRBV9 to TRBJ1-5, with TRBD1 as a possible D gene (5 bases). CDR3 length: 15 amino acids. CDR1 and CDR2 from the germline V gene are SGDLS and YYNGEE. V lost 3 bases, J lost 4 bases, and 14 bases lay in between. The chain's CDR3 is CASSGGQELNQPQHF. In DNA form, the CDR3 reads TGTGCCAGCAGCGGGGGCCAGGAGCTTAATCAGCCCCAGCATTTT.

This clone was picked up many times. The V and J genes are TRBV5-8 and TRBJ1-5; D not resolved. The V gene lost 3 bases and the J gene lost 5 bases, with 18 bases spanning the gap. Germline values: CDR1 SGHTS, CDR2 YDEGEE. This CDR3 has 16 residues. DNA for the CDR3: TGTGCCAGCAGCTACCCGGGTTGGAGCGGGGATCAGCCCCAGCATTTT. Translated, it gives CASSYPGWSGDQPQHF.

This chain connects TRBV18 to TRBJ1-1; D possibly corresponds to TRBD1 (5 bases). In germline, CDR1 is KGHSH, CDR2 LQKENI. The V gene lost 2 bases and the J gene lost 4 bases, with 14 bases spanning the gap. CDR3 size: 15 residues. The CDR3 sequence: CASSPYGGGLTEAFF. The CDR3 coding sequence is TGTGCCAGCTCACCATATGGGGGAGGACTCACTGAAGCTTTCTTT.

The chain is built from TRBV19 and TRBJ2-7; 9 nucleotides agree with TRBD2. This CDR3 has 15 amino acids. V was clipped by 4 bases and J by 0 bases; unmatched bases: 4. The germline CDR1 and CDR2 sequences are LNHDA and SQIVND (reference sequence). The CDR3 is CASSRAGGSSYEQYF. The CDR3 DNA sequence: TGTGCCAGTAGTAGGGCGGGGGGGTCCTCCTACGAGCAGTACTTC.

The rearrangement links TRBV19 to TRBJ1-2, with 9 positions matching TRBD1. The CDR3 sequence is 14 residues long. Germline V lookup: CDR1 LNHDA, CDR2 SQIVND (reference sequence). V was pared by 7 bases and J by 5 bases, with 8 bases of the junction left unmatched. CDR3 sequence: CASKEGQGGYGYTF. For the CDR3, the DNA is TGTGCCAGTAAAGAGGGACAGGGAGGATATGGCTACACCTTC.

This sequence joins TRBV3-1 (or the pseudogene TRBV3-2) and TRBJ1-3; TRBD1 matches at 8 bases. CDR1 and CDR2 from the germline V gene are LGHDT and YNNKEL (reference sequence). The CDR3 has 15 residues. The J segment lost 2 bases and the V segment lost 5 bases, leaving 5 bases of the junction unmatched. CDR3 protein: CASSLTGGPGNTIYF. The CDR3, as DNA: TGTGCCAGCAGCTTAACAGGGGGACCTGGAAACACCATATATTTT.

J is TRBJ1-1 and V is TRBV3-1 (or the pseudogene TRBV3-2), with TRBD1 matching 8 bases. Germline CDR1 is LGHDT and CDR2 is YNNKEL (reference sequence). This CDR3 has 14 residues. The junction had 4 bases not matched to a gene; V was cut back by 3 bases and J by 4 bases. The DNA of the CDR3 is TGTGCCAGCAGCCATCGGACAGGGCGCACTGAAGCTTTCTTT. This encodes CASSHRTGRTEAFF.

The chain employs TRBV6-2 or TRBV6-3 and TRBJ1-5; D not certain. Germline V gene data show CDR1 as MNHEY and CDR2 as SVGEGT. Between the trimmed V and J ends, which lost 2 bases and 4 bases, there was a span of 12 bases. The CDR3 contains 15 residues. This chain's CDR3 is CASSYGLNLNQPQHF. As DNA, the CDR3 is TGTGCCAGCAGTTACGGGCTCAATTTGAATCAGCCCCAGCATTTT.